This T cell receptor (beta chain) is from a study of T-cell reconstitution after alpha-beta-depleted transplantation in children. The CDR3 covers 15 residues. The V gene lost 0 bases and the J gene lost 3 bases, with 7 bases spanning the gap. CDR1 is KGHDR, CDR2 SFDVKD, per germline. In its sample, this clonotype was seen many times. Its antigen is as yet unknown. Regarding the study as a whole: Several hundred expanded graft clones reportedly were the source of alpha-beta T cells about two months after transplant. The study traced high day-60 TCRbeta diversity in some patients to surviving recipient T cells and thymic progenitors.

Using unique molecular identifiers, the investigators prepared the TCRbeta library. TCRdb re-called the PCR reads through MiXCR, storing one row per CDR3 protein. The sample shows hundreds of thousands of distinct CDR3 sequences, 10% to 15% of them seen only once. The specimen comprised PBMCs, mostly from graft donor cells, sampled 360 days after TCRalphabeta/CD19-depleted stem cell transplant. The sequence derives from a male patient younger than 18 who had a stem cell transplant for acute myeloid leukemia, so the T cells may come from the graft donor. V gene TRBV24-1 combines with J gene TRBJ2-2; no reliable D call. This chain's CDR3 is CATSDLQGDTGELFF. The DNA of the CDR3 is TGTGCCACCAGTGATTTGCAAGGCGACACCGGGGAGCTGTTTTTT.